This TCR beta chain is drawn from a study of T-cell reconstitution after alpha-beta-depleted transplantation in children. General study findings and limits: When one year had passed after transplant, most T-cell counts and diversity came from newly produced T cells. Several hundred expanded graft clones reportedly supplied alpha-beta T cells about two months after transplant.

This clonotype showed up many times. Its specificity is unknown. During its preparation, the TCRbeta library received unique molecular identifiers. A single record per CDR3 protein comes from TCRdb applying MiXCR to the PCR reads. The profile covers fewer than 750,000 distinct CDR3 sequences, with roughly 27% appearing a single time and approximately 39% taken by the ten largest. The V gene's germline CDR1 is SGHRS and CDR2 YFSETQ. The J segment lost 2 bases and the V segment lost 0 bases, leaving 1 base of the junction unmatched. The CDR3 runs 14 residues. The receptor was isolated from a boy in the first two years of life with Wiskott-Aldrich syndrome, due to receive a stem cell transplant. Sequencing was performed on PBMCs, taken before TCRalphabeta/CD19-depleted stem cell transplant. V usage is TRBV5-1 and J usage is TRBJ2-7; 8 bases line up with TRBD1. The CDR3 region is CASSLGTGPYEQYF. The CDR3 nucleotides are TGCGCCAGCAGCTTGGGGACAGGGCCCTACGAGCAGTACTTC.